This T cell receptor beta chain originates from a study of breast tumors, draining lymph nodes, adjacent tissues. Study-wide results and caveats: Data fit most tumor T cells coming from lymph node, expanding in tumor. Tumor T cell lymph node origin was a supported hypothesis, not proven. Compared with lymph nodes, tumors were less diverse; compared with nontumor tissue, more.

This clonotype has a count of ten or more. Antigen: not known. TCRdb analysed the multiplex PCR reads with MiXCR anew, one entry per CDR3 protein. The repertoire holds 150,000 to 200,000 distinct CDR3 sequences, roughly 30% seen once, with around 4.5% in the top ten. Axillary draining lymph nodes of breast cancer patients supplied the node samples. CDR1 is GTSNPN, CDR2 SVGIG, per germline (reference sequence). This CDR3 is 12 amino acids long. Trimming removed 4 bases from V and 8 bases from J, with 11 bases in between. The sample was axillary lymph node tissue. The source is a female donor with breast cancer. Some clones in this sample may be carry-over from other donors' samples. This rearrangement joins TRBV30 to TRBJ1-4, with a tentative D call TRBD1 (5 bases). The CDR3 coding sequence is TGTGCCTGGATTGGGGCTGGGGAAAAACTGTTTTTT. Protein sequence: CAWIGAGEKLFF.